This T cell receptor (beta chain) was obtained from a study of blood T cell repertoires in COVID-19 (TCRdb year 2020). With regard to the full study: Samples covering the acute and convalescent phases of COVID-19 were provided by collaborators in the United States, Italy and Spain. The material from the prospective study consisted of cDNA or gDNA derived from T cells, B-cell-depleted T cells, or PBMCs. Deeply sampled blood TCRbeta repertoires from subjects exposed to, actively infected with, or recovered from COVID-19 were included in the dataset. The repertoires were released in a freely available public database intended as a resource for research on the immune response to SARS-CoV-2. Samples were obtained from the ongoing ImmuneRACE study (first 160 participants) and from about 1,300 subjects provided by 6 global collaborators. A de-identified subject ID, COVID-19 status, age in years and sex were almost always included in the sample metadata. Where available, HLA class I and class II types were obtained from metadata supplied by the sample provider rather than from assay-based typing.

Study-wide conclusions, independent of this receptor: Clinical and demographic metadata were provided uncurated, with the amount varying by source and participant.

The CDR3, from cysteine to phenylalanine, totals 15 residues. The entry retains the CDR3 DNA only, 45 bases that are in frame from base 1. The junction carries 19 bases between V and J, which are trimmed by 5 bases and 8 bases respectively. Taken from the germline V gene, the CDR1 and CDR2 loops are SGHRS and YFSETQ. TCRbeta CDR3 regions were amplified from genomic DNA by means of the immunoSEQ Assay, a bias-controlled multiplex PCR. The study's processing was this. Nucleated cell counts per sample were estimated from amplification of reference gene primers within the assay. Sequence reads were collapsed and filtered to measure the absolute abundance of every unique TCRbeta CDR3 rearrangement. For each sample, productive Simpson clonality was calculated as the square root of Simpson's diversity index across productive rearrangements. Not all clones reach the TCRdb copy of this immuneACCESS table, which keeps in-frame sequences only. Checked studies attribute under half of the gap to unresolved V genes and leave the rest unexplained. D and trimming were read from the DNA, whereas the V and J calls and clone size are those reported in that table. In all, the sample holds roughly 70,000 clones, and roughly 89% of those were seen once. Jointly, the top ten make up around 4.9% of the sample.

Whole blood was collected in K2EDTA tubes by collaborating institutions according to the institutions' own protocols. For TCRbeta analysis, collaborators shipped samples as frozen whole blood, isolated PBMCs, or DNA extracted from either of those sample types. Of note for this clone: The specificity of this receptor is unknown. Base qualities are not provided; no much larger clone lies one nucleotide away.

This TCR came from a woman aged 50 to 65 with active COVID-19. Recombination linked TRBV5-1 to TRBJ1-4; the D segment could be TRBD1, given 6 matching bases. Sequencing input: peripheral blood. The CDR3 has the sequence CASSSAGTPGEKLFF. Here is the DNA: TGCGCCAGCAGTTCAGCCGGGACACCGGGGGAAAAACTGTTTTTT.